These 31 T cell receptor beta chains originate from one sample sequenced in a study of blood T cells in healthy people across ages. Next came a second PCR, run for about 7 to 12 cycles, which used a sample-barcoded 5' primer along with a J-beta primer mix. TCRdb itself ran the 5' RACE reads through MiXCR, one entry per CDR3 protein. The data contain some 760,000 distinct CDR3 sequences, 25% of them singletons. These data are also associated with another study on T cells of mothers and their children.

Sequencing input: blood. All receptors derive from a boy younger than 18 in good health.

This clonotype showed up many times. V gene TRBV27 combines with J gene TRBJ2-5; 8 bases match TRBD1. Germline assignment: CDR1 MNHEY and CDR2 SMNVEV (reference sequence). The CDR3 length is 14 residues. Germline trimming cut 4 bases from V and 5 bases from J; bases unmatched to any gene: 6. The CDR3 here is CASSSGQGWETQYF. In DNA, the CDR3 is TGTGCCAGCAGTTCCGGACAGGGCTGGGAGACCCAGTACTTC.

The chain carries TRBV15 and TRBJ1-2, with 7 bases aligning to TRBD1. Germline values: CDR1 LNHNV, CDR2 YYDKDF (reference sequence). The V segment lost 4 bases and the J segment 6 bases; nucleotides outside the gene matches: 11. The CDR3 has 15 residues. The CDR3 spells CATSTGGGAAHGYTF. As DNA, the CDR3 is TGTGCCACCAGCACGGGAGGGGGCGCAGCGCATGGCTACACCTTC.

This chain uses TRBV15 with TRBJ2-3, with D perhaps TRBD2 (5 bases). In germline, CDR1 is LNHNV, CDR2 YYDKDF (reference sequence). This CDR3 region has 15 residues. The V end lost 1 base, the J end lost 4 bases, and 12 bases lay between the germline ends. The CDR3 DNA is TGTGCCACCAGCAGAGCGGGGTCTTCGGCAGATACGCAGTATTTT. This codes for CATSRAGSSADTQYF.

This clonotype came up a few times. CDR3 region: CASSLRPGGFVQPQHF. The CDR3 coding sequence is TGTGCCAGCAGCTTAAGGCCCGGGGGGTTCGTTCAGCCCCAGCATTTT. The chain couples TRBV13 to TRBJ1-5, with D maybe TRBD1 (5 bases). The ends were cut back, 2 bases at V and 6 bases at J, with 17 bases in the middle. CDR3 length equals 16 residues. Germline values: CDR1 PRHDT, CDR2 FYEKMQ (reference sequence).

This chain uses TRBV20-1 with TRBJ1-1; the D gene is possibly TRBD1 (6 bases). Germline CDR1 DFQATT, CDR2 SNEGSKA (reference sequence). The germline V and J ends were trimmed by 6 bases and 0 bases, with 14 bases remaining between them. The CDR3 is 14 amino acids. The CDR3 is CSATKQGVNTEAFF. CDR3 bases: TGCAGTGCCACTAAACAGGGAGTGAACACTGAAGCTTTCTTT.

The chain is built from TRBV7-2 and TRBJ1-4; D call uncertain. Trimming took off 5 bases at V and 3 bases at J, with 13 bases between the two ends. Germline CDR1 reads SGHTA; CDR2 reads FQGNSA. The CDR3 length is 15 residues. CDR3 sequence reads: CASSPQPEPNEKLFF. The CDR3 coding sequence is TGTGCCAGCAGCCCCCAGCCCGAACCTAATGAAAAACTGTTTTTT.

In its sample, this clonotype was seen a few times. The chain joins TRBV20-1 to TRBJ1-1; the D gene is possibly TRBD1 (6 bases). CDR3 length equals 10 residues. The germline gives CDR1 DFQATT, CDR2 SNEGSKA (reference sequence). V was pared by 6 bases and J by 10 bases, with 12 bases between. The CDR3 nucleotides read TGCAGTGCGGCGGACAGTGGAGCTTTCTTT. Its protein product is CSAADSGAFF.

This chain connects TRBV7-2 to TRBJ2-3; TRBD2 might be the D (5 bases). Germline V gene data show CDR1 as SGHTA and CDR2 as FQGNSA. Trimming removed 5 bases at V and 2 bases at J, with 20 bases between. The CDR3 consists of 17 residues. The CDR3 spells CASSPRRQILVTDTQYF. The CDR3 region has the DNA TGTGCCAGCAGCCCCCGGAGGCAGATATTGGTCACAGATACGCAGTATTTT.

This clonotype was counted only a few times. At one of its ends the junction is not consistent with the germline gene, which may arise from a read error. V and J are TRBV4-2 and TRBJ1-1; possible D gene TRBD1, 6 bases. Germline-derived CDR1 and CDR2 are LGHNA and YNFKEQ. The CDR3 totals 15 residues. The CDR3 nucleotides are TGTGCCAACAGCCGTCAACAGGGATATGAAACTGAAGCTTTCTTT. Translating gives CANSRQQGYETEAFF.

The chain links TRBV12-3 or TRBV12-4 to TRBJ2-1; D call uncertain. CDR3 length: 11 amino acids. The V and J ends lost 4 bases and 8 bases respectively, with 6 bases between them. The CDR3 DNA reads TGTGCCAGCAGTTACCGGGATGAGCAGTTCTTC. This codes for CASSYRDEQFF.

This clonotype has more than one count but fewer than ten. The chain combines TRBV4-2 with TRBJ1-5; D not certain. In germline, CDR1 is LGHNA, CDR2 YNFKEQ. Trimming removed 0 bases from V and 6 bases from J, with 15 bases in between. The CDR3 is 16 residues long. The CDR3 protein is CASSQDLVRVGQPQHF. CDR3 sequence (DNA): TGTGCCAGCAGCCAAGATCTCGTGAGGGTTGGTCAGCCCCAGCATTTT.

A note on this clonotype: Compared with germline, one end of the junction differs, possibly owing to a read error. This chain joins TRBV20-1 and TRBJ2-1, with 7 nucleotides matching TRBD2. This CDR3 region has 15 residues. The germline V gene has CDR1 DFQATT and CDR2 SNEGSKA (reference sequence). The CDR3 is CSAFSGSSSYNGQFF. CDR3 coding DNA: TGCAGTGCCTTTAGCGGGTCCAGCTCCTACAATGGGCAGTTCTTC.

This chain uses TRBV20-1 with TRBJ2-1; 14 nucleotides line up with TRBD2. V was pared by 0 bases and J by 6 bases, with 7 bases of the junction left unmatched. The CDR3 consists of 17 residues. Germline CDR1 is DFQATT and CDR2 is SNEGSKA (reference sequence). In DNA form, the CDR3 reads TGCAGTGCTAGAGAAAGGACTAGCGGGAGGTTTGGCAATGAGCAGTTCTTC. Protein: CSARERTSGRFGNEQFF.

The V and J genes are TRBV7-8 and TRBJ2-2; 11 bases align to TRBD2. The CDR3 is 15 amino acids. CDR1 and CDR2 (germline): SGHVS, FQNEAQ. After removal of 1 base from V and 5 bases from J, the junction contained 0 bases not matched to a gene. DNA for the CDR3: TGTGCCAGCAGCTTAGGGACTAGCGGGACCGGGGAGCTGTTTTTT. Encoded protein: CASSLGTSGTGELFF.

This sequence joins TRBV6-5 and TRBJ1-2; 7 positions agree with TRBD1. Germline CDR1 and CDR2: MNHEY and SVGAGI. The CDR3 runs to 13 residues. With V trimmed by 4 bases and J by 6 bases, 5 bases remained unmatched. The CDR3 loop is CASSFLTGNGYTF. In nucleotides, the CDR3 is TGTGCCAGCAGTTTCCTGACAGGGAATGGCTACACCTTC.

The genes are TRBV29-1 and TRBJ2-5; D ambiguous. Germline-derived CDR1 and CDR2 are SQVTM and ANQGSEA. V shed 6 bases and J shed 2 bases, with 13 bases lying between them. CDR3 length: 13 residues. The CDR3, as DNA: TGCAGCGTAGGGTCTGGGGATCAAGAGACCCAGTACTTC. Protein: CSVGSGDQETQYF.

This clonotype was observed a few times. J is TRBJ1-1 and V is TRBV4-1, with a possible D match to TRBD1 (5 bases). Germline V lookup: CDR1 MGHRA, CDR2 YSYEKL. The CDR3 is made up of 13 amino acids. Between the trimmed V and J ends, which lost 3 bases and 6 bases, there was a span of 11 bases. The CDR3 DNA sequence: TGCGCCAGCAGCCATGCACAGGTGGCTGAAGCTTTCTTT. Its protein is CASSHAQVAEAFF.

The chain is built from TRBV7-9 and TRBJ2-7; no firm D call. From germline, CDR1 is SEHNR and CDR2 FQNEAQ (reference sequence). The CDR3 contains 15 residues. Trimming removed 5 bases from V and 6 bases from J, with 20 bases in between. CDR3 coding DNA: TGTGCCAGCAGCCCACTGGTCACGGGTGTGGCCGAGCAGTACTTC. This translates into CASSPLVTGVAEQYF.

J is TRBJ1-4 and V is TRBV9; 9 positions match TRBD1. Germline V lookup: CDR1 SGDLS, CDR2 YYNGEE. Germline trimming cut 4 bases from V and 11 bases from J; bases unmatched to any gene: 6. The CDR3 covers 13 residues. This CDR3 reads CASSQRTGEKLFF. CDR3 DNA: TGTGCCAGCAGCCAAAGGACAGGGGAGAAACTGTTTTTT. Drawing the rest from reference TRBV9 and TRBJ1-4, the complete variable domain is DSGVTQTPKHLITATGQRVTLRCSPRSGDLSVYWYQQSLDQGLQFLIQYYNGEERAKGNILERFSAQQFPDLHSELNLSSLELGDSALYFCASSQRTGEKLFFGSGTQLSVL.

The chain uses TRBV28 and TRBJ1-6, with D unresolved. V was clipped by 7 bases and J by 6 bases, with 7 bases between them. Looked up from germline, CDR1 is MDHEN and CDR2 is SYDVKM. The length of the CDR3 is 12 residues. The CDR3 DNA reads TGTGCCAGCAAAGGACCTAATTCACCCCTCCACTTT. Encoded protein: CASKGPNSPLHF.

V is TRBV21-1 and J is TRBJ2-7; TRBD1, the table's D call, was not compared with the DNA. TRBV21-1 is designated a pseudogene. The CDR3 consists of 16 residues. The CDR3 coding sequence is TGTGCCAGCAGCAAAGTAGGGACAGGGGATTCATACGAGCAGTACTTC. Its translation is CASSKVGTGDSYEQYF.

In its sample, this clonotype was seen a few times. The gene calls are TRBV7-2 and TRBJ1-3; possible D gene TRBD1, 5 bases. With 5 bases removed from V and 2 bases from J, the gap between germline ends came to 16 bases. CDR3 length: 16 amino acids. CDR1 and CDR2 (germline): SGHTA, FQGNSA. In DNA, the CDR3 is TGTGCCAGCAGCATCGGTAGGGGAGTCACTGGAAACACCATATATTTT. Translating gives CASSIGRGVTGNTIYF.

The chain has TRBV20-1 and TRBJ2-3, with 7 nucleotides matching TRBD2. With V trimmed by 1 base and J by 0 bases, 4 bases remained unmatched. The CDR3 length is 15 residues. Per germline, CDR1 DFQATT and CDR2 SNEGSKA (reference sequence). The CDR3 loop is CSARVGSGSTDTQYF. For the CDR3, the DNA is TGCAGTGCTAGAGTCGGTAGCGGGAGCACAGATACGCAGTATTTT.

This clonotype was seen a handful of times. This rearrangement joins TRBV2 to TRBJ1-4, with TRBD1 matching over 7 bases. The CDR3 has 14 residues. CDR1 SNHLY and CDR2 FYNNEI come from the germline V gene. V lost 3 bases to trimming and J lost 3 bases; unmatched junction nucleotides: 1. DNA of the CDR3: TGTGCCAGCAGTGAGGGGACAGCTAATGAAAAACTGTTTTTT. This codes for CASSEGTANEKLFF.

The V call is TRBV14, the J call TRBJ2-7, with TRBD1 matching over 7 bases. This CDR3 spans 18 amino acids. CDR1 and CDR2 (germline): SGHDN, FVKESK. V dropped 6 bases and J dropped 1; count of bases not matched to a gene: 18. CDR3 in amino acids: CASRQRHPGQYNSYEQYF. In nucleotides, the CDR3 is TGTGCCAGCAGACAACGACACCCGGGACAGTACAATTCCTACGAGCAGTACTTC. Using reference TRBV14 and TRBJ2-7 for the parts outside the CDR3, the full variable domain is EAGVTQFPSHSVIEKGQTVTLRCDPISGHDNLYWYRRVMGKEIKFLLHFVKESKQDESGMPNNRFLAERTGGTYSTLKVQPAELEDSGVYFCASRQRHPGQYNSYEQYFGPGTRLTVT.

Only a few counts were recorded for this clonotype. The DNA for the CDR3 is TGTGCCAGCAGTGAAGGGCCCCGGACCTACAAGGAGACCCAGTACTTC. Residues: CASSEGPRTYKETQYF. The J gene is TRBJ2-5, the V gene TRBV6-1; the D is unclear. The germline gives CDR1 MNHNS, CDR2 SASEGT. The CDR3 runs to 16 residues. The V end was cut by 1 base, the J end by 5 bases, with 17 bases between.

This clonotype showed up just a few times. The rearrangement links TRBV9 to TRBJ1-2; D is ambiguous. This CDR3 has 16 residues. V was pared by 4 bases and J by 1 base, with 17 bases between. Germline V gene sequence: CDR1 SGDLS, CDR2 YYNGEE. The CDR3 sequence: CASSPTPQHVNYGYTF. The CDR3 DNA sequence: TGTGCCAGCAGCCCCACTCCACAACACGTTAACTATGGCTACACCTTC.

This chain joins TRBV28 and TRBJ2-5; D call uncertain. This CDR3 is 13 amino acids long. Per germline, CDR1 MDHEN and CDR2 SYDVKM. Trimming took off 5 bases at V and 5 bases at J, with 12 bases between the two ends. The CDR3 loop is CASSPDLDETQYF. For the CDR3, the DNA is TGTGCCAGCAGTCCGGACCTCGATGAGACCCAGTACTTC.

CDR3 in DNA: TGTGCCAGTAGTATAGGTCTAGCGGGAGTTGAGCAGTTCTTC. Amino acids: CASSIGLAGVEQFF. This sequence joins TRBV19 and TRBJ2-1; 10 nucleotides align to TRBD2. V lost 1 base to trimming and J lost 9 bases; unmatched junction nucleotides: 3. CDR1 LNHDA and CDR2 SQIVND come from the germline V gene (reference sequence). The length of the CDR3 is 14 residues.

This clonotype was recorded at least ten times. The chain has TRBV27 and TRBJ1-1, with a tentative D call TRBD1 (5 bases). Germline CDR1 is MNHEY and CDR2 is SMNVEV (reference sequence). The CDR3 consists of 13 residues. V lost 6 bases and J 4 bases, leaving 12 bases between the germline ends. The CDR3 sequence: CASSLSGGTEAFF. In DNA form, the CDR3 reads TGTGCCAGCAGCTTAAGTGGGGGCACTGAAGCTTTCTTT.

This rearrangement joins TRBV5-1 to TRBJ2-3; no clear D gene. The germline V gene has CDR1 SGHRS and CDR2 YFSETQ. With 4 bases removed from V and 0 bases from J, the gap between germline ends came to 9 bases. The CDR3 runs 14 residues. The CDR3 loop is CASSHDISTDTQYF. CDR3 DNA: TGCGCCAGCAGCCATGATATCAGCACAGATACGCAGTATTTT.